These 11 T cell receptor beta chains share one sample of origin, sequenced in a study of shared clonotypes between healthy human individuals. Clones were read by immunoSEQ multiplex PCR, and TCRdb kept only the in-frame ones, dropping some. The table records around 690,000 clones, roughly 91% of them present only once. The specimen was memory CD8+ T cells from PBMCs. Subset noted: CD45RO+ cells pooled with CCR7-negative TemRA cells. Receptors were obtained from a man aged 18 to 29 in good health. Some clones in this sample may be carry-over from other donors' samples.

The chain is built from TRBV5-8 and TRBJ2-7; the D gene is possibly TRBD1 (5 bases). The CDR3 covers 14 residues. The germline CDR1 and CDR2 sequences are SGHTS and YDEGEE. With 2 bases removed from V and 0 bases from J, the gap between germline ends came to 9 bases. CDR3 nucleotide sequence: TGTGCCAGCAGCTTTCTGGACATCTCCTACGAGCAGTACTTC. Translation: CASSFLDISYEQYF.

This chain connects TRBV5-4 to TRBJ2-3; 8 nucleotides agree with TRBD1. Unmatched junction bases numbered 4, after V lost 0 bases and J lost 4 bases. The CDR3 is 15 amino acids. Germline V gene sequence: CDR1 SGHNT, CDR2 YYREEE (reference sequence). The CDR3 loop is CASSLARGRADTQYF. For the CDR3, the DNA is TGTGCCAGCAGCTTGGCCAGGGGGCGCGCAGATACGCAGTATTTT.

The chain combines TRBV6-1 with TRBJ1-2, with D possibly being TRBD1 (5 bases). CDR3 length equals 14 residues. Trimming cost V 2 bases and J 6 bases, with 13 bases left between them. The germline CDR1 and CDR2 sequences are MNHNS and SASEGT. In DNA, the CDR3 is TGTGCCAGCAGTGAAAGCGGGGGTTATGATGGCTACACCTTC. This encodes CASSESGGYDGYTF.

CDR3 coding DNA: TGTGCCAGCAGTTCTACCGGGACAGGGCTTGATACGCAGTATTTT. The encoded protein is CASSSTGTGLDTQYF. The V and J genes are TRBV6-4 and TRBJ2-3; 9 nucleotides align to TRBD1. Trimming removed 5 bases from V and 6 bases from J; junction bases left unmatched: 9. CDR3 length: 15 amino acids. The germline V gene has CDR1 MRHNA and CDR2 SNTAGT.

This chain uses TRBV27 with TRBJ1-2; D is uncertain. The germline V gene has CDR1 MNHEY and CDR2 SMNVEV (reference sequence). The CDR3 extends over 12 amino acids. Trimming stripped 5 bases from V and 3 bases from J, with 7 bases between. CDR3 amino acids: CASSSLDYGYTF. The DNA for the CDR3 is TGTGCCAGCAGTAGTTTGGACTATGGCTACACCTTC.

The chain has TRBV9 and TRBJ2-7; the match to TRBD2 covers 7 bases. The CDR3 runs to 17 residues. Losses at the gene ends were 4 bases for V and 4 bases for J; bases not matched to a gene: 17. From germline, CDR1 is SGDLS and CDR2 YYNGEE. CDR3 coding DNA: TGTGCCAGCAGCCCAGAAGGCGGGAGAGGGGCGGGGTACGAGCAGTACTTC. This encodes CASSPEGGRGAGYEQYF. The full variable domain, with the rest looked up from reference TRBV9 and TRBJ2-7, is DSGVTQTPKHLITATGQRVTLRCSPRSGDLSVYWYQQSLDQGLQFLIQYYNGEERAKGNILERFSAQQFPDLHSELNLSSLELGDSALYFCASSPEGGRGAGYEQYFGPGTRLTVT.

The rearrangement joins TRBV27 to TRBJ2-5, with D possibly being TRBD2 (5 bases). The CDR3 extends over 15 amino acids. V was clipped by 0 bases and J by 7 bases, with 15 bases between them. Germline lookup yields CDR1 MNHEY and CDR2 SMNVEV (reference sequence). CDR3 bases: TGTGCCAGCAGTTTATCCGGGGTAAGCGCGAGGACCCAGTACTTC. This sequence encodes CASSLSGVSARTQYF.

The chain has TRBV5-1 and TRBJ2-5, with TRBD2 as a possible D gene (5 bases). Germline values: CDR1 SGHRS, CDR2 YFSETQ. CDR3 length: 15 residues. V dropped 0 bases and J dropped 1 base, with 10 bases sitting between them. CDR3 sequence (DNA): TGCGCCAGCAGCTTGGGGCCCGGGATCCAAGAGACCCAGTACTTC. Translating it yields CASSLGPGIQETQYF.

This chain joins TRBV27 and TRBJ2-1; D is uncertain. This CDR3 is built from 15 residues. V dropped 3 bases and J dropped 0 bases, with 9 bases sitting between them. Germline V gene sequence: CDR1 MNHEY, CDR2 SMNVEV (reference sequence). CDR3 in DNA: TGTGCCAGCAGTTTCCTTCCGAGCTCCTACAATGAGCAGTTCTTC. Its protein product is CASSFLPSSYNEQFF.

V usage is TRBV28 and J usage is TRBJ2-2; D call uncertain. The CDR3 contains 15 residues. The V end lost 5 bases, the J end lost 1 base, and 11 bases lay between the germline ends. Per germline, CDR1 MDHEN and CDR2 SYDVKM. As DNA, the CDR3 is TGTGCCAGCAGTCCCGTGGACCAGAACACCGGGGAGCTGTTTTTT. It translates to CASSPVDQNTGELFF.

With regard to this clone: This CDR3 is also generated by other DNA sequences in the sample. The chain carries TRBV6-5 and TRBJ2-1; no firm D call. V shed 0 bases and J shed 9 bases, with 3 bases lying between them. The CDR3 runs to 11 residues. The germline V gene encodes CDR1 MNHEY and CDR2 SVGAGI. CDR3 loop: CASSYSGEQFF. CDR3 coding DNA: TGTGCCAGCAGTTACTCGGGTGAGCAGTTCTTC.